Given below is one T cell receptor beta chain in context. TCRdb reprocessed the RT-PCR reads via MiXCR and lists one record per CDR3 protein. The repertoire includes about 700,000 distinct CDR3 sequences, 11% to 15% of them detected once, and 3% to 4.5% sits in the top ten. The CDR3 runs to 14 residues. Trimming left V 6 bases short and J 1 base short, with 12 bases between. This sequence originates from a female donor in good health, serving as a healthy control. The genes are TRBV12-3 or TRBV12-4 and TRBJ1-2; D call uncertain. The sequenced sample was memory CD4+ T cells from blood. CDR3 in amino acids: CASSPHEGNYGYTF. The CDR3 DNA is TGTGCCAGCAGCCCGCACGAGGGTAACTATGGCTACACCTTC.